Shown below are 2 T cell receptor beta chains from a single sample sequenced in a study of blood T cells in healthy people across ages. For the second PCR, which ran for about 7 to 12 cycles, a sample-barcoded 5' primer and a J-beta primer mix were used. TCRdb re-called the 5' RACE reads with MiXCR, one entry per CDR3 protein. The repertoire holds roughly 800,000 distinct CDR3 sequences, with roughly 50% as singletons. Material: blood. These receptors were taken from a man under 40 in good health.

The chain combines TRBV6-2 or TRBV6-3 with TRBJ2-1; D is unresolved. Trimming shortened V by 0 bases and J by 4 bases, and 4 bases separated the two germline ends. This CDR3 region has 13 residues. Per the germline V gene, CDR1 is MNHEY and CDR2 is SVGEGT. The CDR3 nucleotides are TGTGCCAGCAGTTACTCTTTGTACAATGAGCAGTTCTTC. This sequence encodes CASSYSLYNEQFF.

The V call is TRBV5-8, the J call TRBJ2-4; a possible D gene is TRBD1 (6 bases). The J call is doubtful: the DNA matches TRBJ2-7 better. This CDR3 contains 15 residues. CDR1 SGHTS and CDR2 YDEGEE come from the germline V gene. CDR3 in DNA: TGTGCCAGCAGCTCCGGACAGCTGACATTGCACGAGCAGTACTTC. Translation gives CASSSGQLTLHEQYF.